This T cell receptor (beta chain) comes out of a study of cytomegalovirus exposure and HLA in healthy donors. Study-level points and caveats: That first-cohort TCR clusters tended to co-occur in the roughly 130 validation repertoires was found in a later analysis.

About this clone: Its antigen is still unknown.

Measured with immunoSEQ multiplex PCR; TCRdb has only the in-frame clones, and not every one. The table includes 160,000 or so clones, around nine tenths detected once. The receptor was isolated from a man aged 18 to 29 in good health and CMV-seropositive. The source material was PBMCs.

Written as DNA, the CDR3 is TGTGCCACAATAGGGGCTCTAGCGGGCTCCTACAATGAGCAGTTCTTC. Amino acid sequence: CATIGALAGSYNEQFF. The gene calls are TRBV28 and TRBJ2-1; TRBD2 agrees at 8 bases. The V gene end was trimmed by 10 bases and the J gene end by 0 bases; junction bases not matched to a gene: 11. Germline V gene sequence: CDR1 MDHEN, CDR2 SYDVKM. This CDR3 region has 16 residues.